Below are 15 T cell receptor beta chains sequenced from a single sample in a study of T cell repertoires in cytomegalovirus infection. TCRdb reprocessed the reads with MiXCR, giving one entry per CDR3 protein. The sample carries roughly 180,000 distinct CDR3 sequences, about 18% recorded once. Specimen: CD8+ T cells from PBMCs. These receptors originate from a human donor in good health (CMV status not recorded). Some clones in this sample may be carry-over from other donors' samples.

The chain carries TRBV6-6 and TRBJ2-2, with D perhaps being TRBD1 or TRBD2 (5 bases each). The CDR3 contains 15 residues. Trimming cost V 2 bases and J 2 bases, with 9 bases left between them. Germline V gene sequence: CDR1 MNHNY, CDR2 SVGAGI (reference sequence). CDR3 nucleotides: TGTGCCAGCAGTTACGGGACGGCTAACACCGGGGAGCTGTTTTTT. It translates to CASSYGTANTGELFF.

This clonotype was found a few times. The V gene is TRBV6-5, the J gene TRBJ2-7; D gene ambiguous. Germline V CDR1 and CDR2: MNHEY, SVGAGI. The CDR3 is 14 amino acids. V was cut by 6 bases and J by 1 base, with 13 bases left in between. DNA of the CDR3: TGTGCCAGCAGCACGACTGGGCAGTCCTACGAGCAGTACTTC. This sequence encodes CASSTTGQSYEQYF.

This chain connects TRBV9 to TRBJ2-3; 8 positions match TRBD2. Trimming took 0 bases from V and 4 from J; bases not matched to a gene: 1. Germline loops: CDR1 SGDLS, CDR2 YYNGEE. The CDR3 sequence is 14 residues long. CDR3 protein: CASSVGTSPDTQYF. In nucleotides, the CDR3 is TGTGCCAGCAGCGTAGGGACTAGCCCAGATACGCAGTATTTT.

The chain combines TRBV6-1 with TRBJ1-1, with 8 bases fitting TRBD1. The CDR3 runs 15 residues. Germline trimming cut 0 bases from V and 1 base from J; bases unmatched to any gene: 1. Germline-derived CDR1 and CDR2 are MNHNS and SASEGT. The CDR3, as DNA: TGTGCCAGCAGTGAAGCTGGACAGGGGAACACTGAAGCTTTCTTT. Protein product: CASSEAGQGNTEAFF.

This clonotype appeared a few times. The CDR3 nucleotides read TGCGCCAGCAGCCATTCCCAGGGTCCGGGCAATGAGCAGTTCTTC. Translating it yields CASSHSQGPGNEQFF. V usage is TRBV4-3 and J usage is TRBJ2-1, with D perhaps matching TRBD1 (5 bases). V was shortened by 3 bases and J by 6 bases, with 15 bases between the two germline ends. Germline V lookup: CDR1 LGHNA, CDR2 YSLEER. The CDR3 is made up of 15 amino acids.

This clonotype was seen only a few times. This chain uses TRBV5-6 with TRBJ2-7; no clear D gene. The CDR3 spans 14 residues. Trimming stripped 0 bases from V and 0 bases from J, with 7 bases between. Looked up from germline, CDR1 is SGHDT and CDR2 is YYEEEE. CDR3 sequence: CASSLGSSSYEQYF. The CDR3 DNA reads TGTGCCAGCAGCTTGGGCTCTAGCTCCTACGAGCAGTACTTC.

This clonotype occurred a few times. The chain employs TRBV7-9 and TRBJ2-6; D could derive from TRBD1 or TRBD2 (5 bases each). Germline CDR1 is SEHNR and CDR2 is FQNEAQ (reference sequence). The CDR3 runs to 15 residues. V was shortened by 3 bases and J by 2 bases, with 8 bases between the two germline ends. The CDR3 region is CASSFQGAGANVLTF. CDR3 DNA: TGTGCCAGCAGCTTTCAGGGAGCTGGGGCCAACGTCCTGACTTTC.

This clonotype has a handful of counts. The rearrangement joins TRBV7-6 to TRBJ2-5; 7 bases are shared with TRBD1. CDR1 is SGHVS and CDR2 is FNYEAQ in the germline V gene. V lost 4 bases and J lost 0; bases outside the gene matches: 5. CDR3 length equals 15 residues. The CDR3 sequence is CASSSRTGYQETQYF. In DNA form, the CDR3 reads TGTGCCAGCAGCTCAAGGACAGGATACCAAGAGACCCAGTACTTC.

The chain combines TRBV11-2 with TRBJ2-5; tentative D call: TRBD1 (5 bases). V lost 1 base and J 5 bases, leaving 17 bases between the germline ends. Germline V gene sequence: CDR1 SGHAT, CDR2 FQNNGV. The CDR3 is made up of 16 amino acids. The DNA of the CDR3 is TGTGCCAGCAGCTTAGGCGCAGGGAATGCCCGGGAGACCCAGTACTTC. The encoded protein is CASSLGAGNARETQYF. The full variable domain, with the rest looked up from reference TRBV11-2 and TRBJ2-5, is EAGVAQSPRYKIIEKRQSVAFWCNPISGHATLYWYQQILGQGPKLLIQFQNNGVVDDSQLPKDRFSAERLKGVDSTLKIQPAKLEDSAVYLCASSLGAGNARETQYFGPGTRLLVL.

Only a few counts were recorded for this clonotype. V and J are TRBV20-1 and TRBJ1-1; no firm D call. Germline V lookup: CDR1 DFQATT, CDR2 SNEGSKA (reference sequence). CDR3 length: 11 amino acids. Trimming took 6 bases from V and 3 from J, leaving 8 bases between them. This chain's CDR3 is CSAVDYTEAFF. CDR3 in DNA: TGCAGTGCGGTCGACTACACTGAAGCTTTCTTT.

The genes are TRBV30 and TRBJ2-7; D perhaps matches TRBD2 (6 bases). Germline V lookup: CDR1 GTSNPN, CDR2 SVGIG (reference sequence). V was pared by 4 bases and J by 5 bases, with 15 bases between. There are 13 residues in the CDR3. As DNA, the CDR3 is TGTGCCTGGAAACTAGCTAGTTATCACGAGCAGTACTTC. Its translation: CAWKLASYHEQYF. Complete variable domain (other parts from reference TRBV30 and TRBJ2-7): SQTIHQWPATLVQPVGSPLSLECTVEGTSNPNLYWYRQAAGRGLQLLFYSVGIGQISSEVPQNLSASRPQDRQFILSSKKLLLSDSGFYLCAWKLASYHEQYFGPGTRLTVT.

V gene TRBV30 combines with J gene TRBJ2-1, with 7 bases matching TRBD1. There are 14 residues in the CDR3. Germline assignment: CDR1 GTSNPN and CDR2 SVGIG (reference sequence). V trimming: 6 bases; J trimming: 3 bases; junction bases outside the gene matches: 8. CDR3 sequence (DNA): TGTGCCTGTTTAGACAGGGAAGGCTACAATGAGCAGTTCTTC. This gives the protein CACLDREGYNEQFF.

In its sample, this clonotype was seen many times. The J gene is TRBJ1-2, the V gene TRBV7-6; TRBD1 is a possible D gene (5 bases). The germline gives CDR1 SGHVS, CDR2 FNYEAQ. CDR3 size: 15 residues. Between the trimmed V and J ends, which lost 1 base and 4 bases, there was a span of 13 bases. In DNA, the CDR3 is TGTGCCAGCAGCTTAGACGGGCAGGGCGGCTATGGCTACACCTTC. The encoded protein is CASSLDGQGGYGYTF.

This clonotype showed up just a few times. The chain couples TRBV29-1 to TRBJ2-1; weak D call: TRBD2 (6 bases). CDR1 and CDR2 from the germline V gene are SQVTM and ANQGSEA. This CDR3 contains 15 residues. Trimming removed 5 bases at V and 1 base at J, with 15 bases between. The CDR3: CSVIRPGTSYNEQFF. Here the CDR3 DNA reads TGCAGCGTTATCCGTCCGGGGACTTCCTACAATGAGCAGTTCTTC.

The chain couples TRBV7-6 to TRBJ2-3; 9 bases align to TRBD1. From germline, CDR1 is SGHVS and CDR2 FNYEAQ. V shed 0 bases, J shed 6 bases, and the junction held 7 bases outside the gene matches. The CDR3 covers 16 residues. CDR3 nucleotide sequence: TGTGCCAGCAGCTTAGCGAGGGACAGGGCGTTGGATACGCAGTATTTT. Amino acids: CASSLARDRALDTQYF.